The sequence of this TCR beta chain was determined in a study of blood T cells in healthy people across ages (dated by TCRdb to between 2014 and 2017). The study in broad terms: In model experiments, template switching captured roughly one uniquely barcoded TCR beta cDNA molecule for every two T cells. The study measured age-related changes in TCR beta repertoire diversity using deep sequencing normalized with unique cDNA molecular identifiers. Four age groups were formed from the donors: young (average 16 years), middle-aged (approximately 40), aged (about 68) and long-lived (around 82). To avoid experimental bias, donors of different ages were spread randomly across the sequencing lanes. Using the same blood draw, the study looked at two additional independent replicas of 1 million unique cDNA reads for two donors, one aged 18 to 29 and the other aged 80 or older. Results and caveats for the whole study, not just this receptor: Observed TCR beta diversity per million T cells fell roughly linearly with age, and a significant reduction was already apparent by age roughly 40. Compared with the aged group, the long-lived group had more naive CD4+ T cells, fewer expanded clones and increased TCR diversity, suggesting age selection. Donor CMV infection status was unknown, potentially confounding age-related changes in expanded clonotypes. Total diversity estimates from one million sequenced T cells were considered lower bounds and underestimates. Bulk unsorted PBMC profiling prevented conclusive comparison of naive and antigen-experienced compartments. Observed TCR beta diversity correlated strongly with the percentage of naive T cells measured by flow cytometry.

Worth noting for this clonotype: The target of this receptor is not known. No base qualities exist here, and no much larger clone lies one base off it.

Including cysteine and phenylalanine, the CDR3 has 14 amino acids. Only the CDR3 region is kept as DNA, spanning 42 bases read in frame from base 1. Deletion took 2 bases off V and 6 bases off J, with a span of 10 bases between the germline ends. Receptor amplification or capture employed 5' RACE. Sequencing took place on an Illumina HiSeq 2500. A second about 7 to 11 cycle PCR used a sample-barcoded 5' primer and a J-beta primer mix. Each TCR beta cDNA molecule received a unique molecular identifier from a template-switch 5' adaptor carrying 12 random nucleotides. Each sample yielded at least 3 million CDR3-containing paired-end reads. All of the RNA was converted into first-strand cDNA using the Mint cDNA synthesis kit, with a TRBC-specific oligonucleotide serving as the primer. All cDNA was treated with uracil-DNA glycosylase and then went through a first 18-cycle PCR with the universal primers M1SS and BC2_uni_R. For the original study's pipeline: Normalization of each sample was performed by random selection of 1 million high-quality reads, each carrying a distinct molecular identifier. Reads sharing molecular identifiers were discarded rather than binned into consensus sequences. MiTCR, set to a Q25 quality threshold and the strictest error-elimination algorithm, was used for CDR3 identification, clonotype clustering and error correction. A nonparametric unseen species model with Euler transformation was used to estimate lower-bound total TCR beta diversity. Clones were called with MiXCR by TCRdb after fastp trimmed the public reads at Q25, and only in-frame beta chains were retained. Each CDR3 protein gets just one entry, which takes the most common genes and DNA from the rows behind it. The V and J calls here are based on TCRdb, not the publication. The sample table shows 1.4 million to 1.5 million distinct CDR3 sequences, and 42% are seen once. Roughly 8.2% of the sample goes to the ten largest clones.

Systemically healthy Caucasian individuals from Russia, approximately 39 in total and aged roughly 6 to 90 years, were included as donors. Each donor gave ten milliliters of peripheral blood, collected into EDTA-treated Vacutainer tubes. PBMCs were isolated by Ficoll-Paque density-gradient centrifugation, with at least 7 million obtained per sample. Trizol reagent was used to extract total RNA from PBMCs, with at least 6 micrograms per sample. For every donor, an aliquot of PBMCs went through flow cytometry to measure the percentages of naive CD45RAhigh/CD27high T cells. The sequence is built from TRBV12-3 or TRBV12-4 and TRBJ2-2; no confident D gene assignment can be made. Sequencing was done on a sample of blood. The sequence was collected from a woman aged 18 to 35 in good health. The CDR3 protein: CASSLQGLAGELFF. The DNA reads TGTGCCAGCAGTTTACAAGGGTTGGCCGGGGAGCTGTTTTTT.